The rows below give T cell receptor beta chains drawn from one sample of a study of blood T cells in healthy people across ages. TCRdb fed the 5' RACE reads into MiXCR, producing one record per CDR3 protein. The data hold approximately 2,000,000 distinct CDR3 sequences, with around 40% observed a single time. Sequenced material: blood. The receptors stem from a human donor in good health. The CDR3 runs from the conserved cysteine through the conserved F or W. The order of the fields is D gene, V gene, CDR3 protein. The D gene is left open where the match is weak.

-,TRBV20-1,CSASREEDTQYF
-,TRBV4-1,CANSQGPDGYTF
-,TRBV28,CASSLGGRAGWQPQHF
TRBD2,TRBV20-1,CSARDLRRGFDTQYF
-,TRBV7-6,CASSLRSILYQETQYF
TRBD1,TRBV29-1,CSVAGQRQFF
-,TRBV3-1,CASSHPGTLYEQYF
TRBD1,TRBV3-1,CASRGQGAGNTEAFF
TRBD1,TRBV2,CASTGQVEGYTF
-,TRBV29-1,CSVVVGGNTEAFF
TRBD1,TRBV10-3,CAISRTGGDEQYF
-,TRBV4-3,CVSSQGWGRSYEQYF
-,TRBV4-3,CASSTGGAGANVLTF
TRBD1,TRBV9,CASSVGSGTASNYGYTF
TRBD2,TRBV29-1,CSVTIQRGVNNEQYF
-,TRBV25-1,CASSPHRVGTSYTF
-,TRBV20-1,CSAKVRGGTDTQYF
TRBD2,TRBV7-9,CASSVIGREGTYNEQFF
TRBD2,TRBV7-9,CASTRTSVRLDTQYF
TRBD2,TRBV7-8,CATAGESSYEQYF
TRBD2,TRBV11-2,CASSPGTSGGRGETQYF
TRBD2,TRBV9,CASSVVVAGVSTDTQYF
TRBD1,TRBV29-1,CSVASRGVTGFYGYTF
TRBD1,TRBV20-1,CSARDNDVRGQAFF
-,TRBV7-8,CASSHAKGKDTEAFF
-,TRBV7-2,CASSLAPGQGYTF
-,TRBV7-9,CASSLKEGDTGELFF
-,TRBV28,CASSFAPHGGYTF
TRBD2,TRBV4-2,CASSQESGSGETQYF
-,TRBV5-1,CASSFGASGVGEQYF
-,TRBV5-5,CASSLVTGVEFF
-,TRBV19,CASSPTRARSEKLFF
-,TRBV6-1,CASRQGILNTQYF
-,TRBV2,CACKTDVNTEAFF
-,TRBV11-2,CASSFLRISVNEQFF
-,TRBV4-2,CASSPDPQGYGYTF
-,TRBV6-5,CASSYTALSYNEQFF
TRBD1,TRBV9,CASSLTLGTGHEQYF
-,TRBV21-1,CASSEKPDRARNEQFF
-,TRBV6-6,CASSYSSRFGGGYTF
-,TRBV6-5,CASSYSTGYTEAFF
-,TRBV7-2,CASSAEGGWTDTQYF
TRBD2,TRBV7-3,CASSPRPASGKNTMSSSF
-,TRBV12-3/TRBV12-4,CASSYLPLTDAQYF
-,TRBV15,CATGLGEALLGANVLTF
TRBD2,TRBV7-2,CASSLTGGLRTDTQYF
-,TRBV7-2,CATTKGGTSYEQYF
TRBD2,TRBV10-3,CAISPEHTSGGAKNIQYF
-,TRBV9,CASSEGGLETQYF
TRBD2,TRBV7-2,CASSSFSGVGETQYF
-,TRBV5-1,CASNFGGRREGVTQYF